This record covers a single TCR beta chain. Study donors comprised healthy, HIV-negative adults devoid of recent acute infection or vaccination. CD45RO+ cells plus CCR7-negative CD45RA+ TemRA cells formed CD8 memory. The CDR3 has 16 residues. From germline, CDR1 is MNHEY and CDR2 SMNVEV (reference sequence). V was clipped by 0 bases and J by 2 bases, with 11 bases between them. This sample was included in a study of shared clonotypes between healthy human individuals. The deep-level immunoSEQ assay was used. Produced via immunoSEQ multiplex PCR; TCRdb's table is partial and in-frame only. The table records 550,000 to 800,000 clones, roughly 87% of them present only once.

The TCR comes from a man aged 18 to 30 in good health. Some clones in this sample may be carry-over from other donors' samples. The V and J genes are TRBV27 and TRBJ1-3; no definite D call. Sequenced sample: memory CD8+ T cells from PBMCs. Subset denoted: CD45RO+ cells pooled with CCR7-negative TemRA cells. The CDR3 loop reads CASSLSSPGAGNTIYF. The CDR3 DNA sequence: TGTGCCAGCAGTTTATCGAGTCCGGGTGCTGGAAACACCATATATTTT.